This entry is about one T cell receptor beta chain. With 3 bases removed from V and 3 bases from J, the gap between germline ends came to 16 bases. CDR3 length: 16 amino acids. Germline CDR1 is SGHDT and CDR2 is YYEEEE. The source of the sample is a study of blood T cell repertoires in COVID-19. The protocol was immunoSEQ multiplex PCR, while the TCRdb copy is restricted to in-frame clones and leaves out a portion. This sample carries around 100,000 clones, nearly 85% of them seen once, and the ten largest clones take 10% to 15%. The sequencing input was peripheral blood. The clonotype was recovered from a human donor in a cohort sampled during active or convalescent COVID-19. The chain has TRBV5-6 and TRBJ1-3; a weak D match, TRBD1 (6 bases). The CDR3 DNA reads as TGTGCCAGCAGCTCCTACAGGGTAGGAAATGGAAACACCATATATTTT. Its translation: CASSSYRVGNGNTIYF.